The rows below give T cell receptor beta chains drawn from one sample of a study of T cells in Graves' hyperthyroidism and ophthalmopathy. TCRdb independently ran MiXCR on the multiplex PCR reads; one entry per CDR3 protein. This table has about 52,000 distinct CDR3 sequences, roughly 50% appearing once. Sequencing was done on a sample of blood. Receptor source: a woman in her fifties or sixties with Graves' ophthalmopathy. Both conserved end residues are part of each CDR3.

j_call,v_call,cdr3_aa
TRBJ2-2,TRBV12-3/TRBV12-4,CASSYSKGTIGELFF
.,TRBV2,CASRKDRARSYEQFF
TRBJ1-2,TRBV4-1,CASSQESRGDYGYTF
TRBJ2-6,TRBV10-3,CAISAGGRSGANVLTF
TRBJ1-1,TRBV7-9,CASSFRGQGEAFF
TRBJ2-1,TRBV2,CASSRDPLANEQFF
TRBJ2-5,TRBV5-1,CASRGTNGETQYF
TRBJ1-2,TRBV12-3/TRBV12-4,CASKLAGAGYTF
TRBJ2-3,TRBV28,CASSPVGHTDTQYF
TRBJ2-2,TRBV7-7,CTSGADGDRANTGELFF
TRBJ2-3,TRBV7-9,CASIQAGAKDTQYF
TRBJ1-2,TRBV5-6,CASSWEQGGGYTF
TRBJ2-1,TRBV20-1,CGARESPEQFF
TRBJ2-2,TRBV5-1,CASSLGVTGELFF
TRBJ2-7,TRBV10-3,CAISEELSASYEQYF
TRBJ2-2,TRBV5-5,CASSFGRTGELFF
TRBJ1-5,TRBV27,CASSLMYSQPQHF
TRBJ1-5,TRBV20-1,CSAKQGNQPQHF
TRBJ2-2,TRBV5-6,CASSLGGAGEHTGELFF
TRBJ2-7,TRBV19,CASTGTSVGEQYF
TRBJ2-1,TRBV19,CASSLRDRGRRSYNEQFF
TRBJ1-2,TRBV9,CASSARQVGIYGYTF
TRBJ2-7,TRBV29-1,CSVGSGPYEQYF
TRBJ1-2,TRBV4-2,CASSQDPWPYGYTF
TRBJ1-5,TRBV2,CASSESNQPQHF
TRBJ2-3,TRBV20-1,CSAASGDTQYF
TRBJ1-2,TRBV24-1,CATSDLGGDRNYGYTF
TRBJ1-5,TRBV19,CASRRQGTSNQPQHF
TRBJ2-7,TRBV5-6,CASSIRRGEQYF
TRBJ2-1,TRBV27,CASIRLAGNPPYNEQFF
TRBJ2-5,TRBV29-1,CSVGQGRGQPQYF
TRBJ1-5,TRBV2,CASSAGVHQPQHF
TRBJ2-2,TRBV9,CASSGTSQGAKVGGELFF
TRBJ2-3,TRBV6-5,CASSYSEGGPDTQYF
TRBJ1-5,TRBV9,CASSKRADDYQPQHF
TRBJ1-5,TRBV7-2,CASSARGLAGGEPQHF
TRBJ2-7,TRBV29-1,CSVSSGYEQYF
TRBJ2-1,TRBV7-6,CASSLGIAGSSYNEQFF
TRBJ2-7,TRBV9,CASSVGLAGGPYEQYF
TRBJ2-3,TRBV2,CASILAGSGVTSTDTQYF
TRBJ1-4,TRBV20-1,CSARGQGVQKLFF
TRBJ2-1,TRBV15,CATSRVRSARTTDYNEQFF
TRBJ1-2,TRBV29-1,CSGWGQGDGYTF
TRBJ2-3,TRBV7-9,CASSVGTGVTNTQYF
TRBJ1-2,TRBV20-1,CSAAPGTGGLGYTF
TRBJ2-3,TRBV2,CASSDSGGTDTQYF
TRBJ2-3,TRBV15,CATSPKTDTQYF
TRBJ1-4,TRBV20-1,CSAIERGAGEKLFF
TRBJ2-1,TRBV4-3,CASSQVGGQGVTGQFF
TRBJ2-6,TRBV12-3/TRBV12-4,CASEGPGANVLTF
TRBJ1-2,TRBV28,CASSLFSGGDGYTF
TRBJ2-7,TRBV4-1,CASSLGAGQGYEQYF